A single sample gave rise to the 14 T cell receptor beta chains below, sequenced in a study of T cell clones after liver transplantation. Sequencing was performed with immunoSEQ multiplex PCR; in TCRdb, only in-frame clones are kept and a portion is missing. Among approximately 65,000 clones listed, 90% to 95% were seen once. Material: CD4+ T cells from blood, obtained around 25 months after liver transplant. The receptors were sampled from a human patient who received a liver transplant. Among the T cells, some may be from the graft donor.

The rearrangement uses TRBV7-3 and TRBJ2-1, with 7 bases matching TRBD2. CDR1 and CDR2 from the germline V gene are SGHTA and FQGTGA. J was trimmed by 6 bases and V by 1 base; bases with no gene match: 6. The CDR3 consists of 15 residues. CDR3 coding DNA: TGTGCCAGCAGCTTAATTGGGACTACCGTCAATGAGCAGTTCTTC. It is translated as CASSLIGTTVNEQFF.

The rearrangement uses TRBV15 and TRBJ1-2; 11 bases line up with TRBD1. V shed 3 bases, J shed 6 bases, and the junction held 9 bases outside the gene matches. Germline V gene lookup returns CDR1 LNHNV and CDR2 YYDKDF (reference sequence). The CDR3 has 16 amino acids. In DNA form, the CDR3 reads TGTGCCACCAGCAGGGACAGGGGGCATAAGGGGGATGGCTACACCTTC. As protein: CATSRDRGHKGDGYTF.

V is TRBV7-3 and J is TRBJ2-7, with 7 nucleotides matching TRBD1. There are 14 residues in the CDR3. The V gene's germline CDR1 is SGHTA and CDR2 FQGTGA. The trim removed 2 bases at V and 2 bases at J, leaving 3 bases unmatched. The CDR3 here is CASSLRQGAYEQYF. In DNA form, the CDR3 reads TGTGCCAGCAGCTTACGGCAGGGGGCCTACGAGCAGTACTTC.

The CDR3 nucleotides read TGTGCCAGCAGCGGTGGGGGCAGGGTCGATGAGCAGTTCTTC. The encoded protein is CASSGGGRVDEQFF. The rearrangement uses TRBV5-4 and TRBJ2-1; weak D call: TRBD1 (6 bases). V lost 4 bases and J 8 bases, leaving 16 bases between the germline ends. Per germline, CDR1 SGHNT and CDR2 YYREEE (reference sequence). The CDR3 spans 14 residues.

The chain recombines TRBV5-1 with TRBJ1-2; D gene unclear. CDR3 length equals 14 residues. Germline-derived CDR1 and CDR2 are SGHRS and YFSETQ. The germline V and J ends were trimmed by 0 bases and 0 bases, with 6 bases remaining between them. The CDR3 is CASSLDQTNYGYTF. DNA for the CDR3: TGCGCCAGCAGCTTGGATCAGACTAACTATGGCTACACCTTC.

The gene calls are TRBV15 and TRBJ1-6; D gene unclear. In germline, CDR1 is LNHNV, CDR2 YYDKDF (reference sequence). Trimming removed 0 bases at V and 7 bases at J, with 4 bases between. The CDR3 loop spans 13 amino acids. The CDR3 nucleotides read TGTGCCACCAGCAGAGAGGGAAATTCACCCCTCCACTTT. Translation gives CATSREGNSPLHF.

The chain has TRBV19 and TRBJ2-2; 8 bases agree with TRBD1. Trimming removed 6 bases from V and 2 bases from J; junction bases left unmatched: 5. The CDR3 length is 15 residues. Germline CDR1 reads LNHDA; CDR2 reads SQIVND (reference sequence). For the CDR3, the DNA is TGTGCCAGTAGCCCGGACAGGGCTAACACCGGGGAGCTGTTTTTT. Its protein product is CASSPDRANTGELFF.

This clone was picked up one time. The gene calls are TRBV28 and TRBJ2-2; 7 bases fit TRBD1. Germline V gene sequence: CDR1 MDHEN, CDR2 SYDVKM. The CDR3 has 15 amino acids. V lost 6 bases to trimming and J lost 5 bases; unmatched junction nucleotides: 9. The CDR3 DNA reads TGTGCCAGCAGGGACCTGCTGGGACAGACCGGGGAGCTGTTTTTT. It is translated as CASRDLLGQTGELFF.

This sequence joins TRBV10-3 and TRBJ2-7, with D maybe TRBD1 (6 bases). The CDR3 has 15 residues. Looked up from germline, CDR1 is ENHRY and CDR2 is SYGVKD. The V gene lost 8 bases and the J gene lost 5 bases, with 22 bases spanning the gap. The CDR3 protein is CAIGQRQVALHEQYF. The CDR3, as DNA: TGTGCCATCGGCCAGCGACAGGTCGCCCTCCACGAGCAGTACTTC.

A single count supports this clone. DNA for the CDR3: TGTGCCAGCAGTGAAATACCCAGCTCCTACGAGCAGTACTTC. Translated, it gives CASSEIPSSYEQYF. This chain joins TRBV6-1 and TRBJ2-7, with unresolved D. Trimming removed 2 bases at V and 0 bases at J, with 8 bases between. The CDR3 consists of 14 residues. Germline CDR1 and CDR2: MNHNS and SASEGT.

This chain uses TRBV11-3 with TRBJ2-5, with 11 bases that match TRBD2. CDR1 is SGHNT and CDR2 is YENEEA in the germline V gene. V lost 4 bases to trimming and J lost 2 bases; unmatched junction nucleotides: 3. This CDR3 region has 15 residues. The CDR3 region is CASSYRLAGQETQYF. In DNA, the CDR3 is TGTGCCAGCAGCTACCGACTAGCGGGACAAGAGACCCAGTACTTC.

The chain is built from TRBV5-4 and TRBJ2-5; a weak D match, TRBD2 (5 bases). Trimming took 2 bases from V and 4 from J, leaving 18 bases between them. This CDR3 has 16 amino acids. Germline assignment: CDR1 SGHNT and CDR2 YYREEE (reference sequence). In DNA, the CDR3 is TGTGCCAGCAGCTTACGGGCTAGCACCAATTTAGAGACCCAGTACTTC. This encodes CASSLRASTNLETQYF.

This chain's CDR3 is CASSSRDGNEQFF. CDR3 DNA: TGTGCCAGCAGCTCCAGGGACGGCAATGAGCAGTTCTTC. The V call is TRBV7-3, the J call TRBJ2-1; TRBD1 or TRBD2 may be the D gene (5 bases each). V was cut by 4 bases and J by 6 bases, with 10 bases left in between. The CDR3 is 13 residues long. Germline lookup yields CDR1 SGHTA and CDR2 FQGTGA.

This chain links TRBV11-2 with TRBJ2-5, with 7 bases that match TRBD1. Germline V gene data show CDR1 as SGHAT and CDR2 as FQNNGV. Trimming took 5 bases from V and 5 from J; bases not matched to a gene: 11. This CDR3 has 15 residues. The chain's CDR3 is CASSPRQGIGETQYF. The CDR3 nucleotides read TGTGCCAGCAGCCCGAGACAGGGTATCGGGGAGACCCAGTACTTC.